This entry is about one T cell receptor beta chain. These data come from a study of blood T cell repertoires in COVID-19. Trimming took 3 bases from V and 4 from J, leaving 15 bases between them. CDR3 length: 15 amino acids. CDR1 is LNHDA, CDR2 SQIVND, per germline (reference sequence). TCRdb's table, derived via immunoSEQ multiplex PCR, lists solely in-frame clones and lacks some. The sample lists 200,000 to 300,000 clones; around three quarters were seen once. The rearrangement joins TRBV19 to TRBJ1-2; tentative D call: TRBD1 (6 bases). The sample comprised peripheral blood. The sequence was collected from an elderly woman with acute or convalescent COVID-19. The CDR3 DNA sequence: TGTGCCAGTAGTATTGGTGGGACAAGAAGCTATGGCTACACCTTC. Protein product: CASSIGGTRSYGYTF.